Presented here are 5 T cell receptor beta chains from one specimen sequenced in a study of T cells in Graves' hyperthyroidism and ophthalmopathy. Authors of the study amplified TCR beta CDR3 regions from RNA transcripts. HTBI primers were used for first-round RT-PCR of the TCR CDR3. Using its own MiXCR run on the multiplex PCR reads, TCRdb lists one record per CDR3 protein. The data show 500,000 to 800,000 distinct CDR3 sequences, approximately 42% seen once. Specimen: peripheral blood or thyroid tissue (not recorded which). These receptors were collected from an adult man with Graves' disease, either hyperthyroidism or ophthalmopathy (not recorded which).

The CDR3 region has the DNA TGTGCCATCAGTGCCGGGACAGGGTCGGAAAACACCATATATTTT. Translation: CAISAGTGSENTIYF. The J gene is TRBJ1-6, the V gene TRBV10-3; 9 bases are a match to TRBD1. The end of the DNA fits TRBJ1-3 better, so the J call may be wrong. CDR1 ENHRY and CDR2 SYGVKD come from the germline V gene. The CDR3 has 15 residues.

This clonotype was seen repeatedly, ten times or more. The chain couples TRBV20-1 to TRBJ1-5, with D possibly matching TRBD1 (6 bases). The CDR3 contains 14 residues. CDR1 is DFQATT, CDR2 SNEGSKA, per germline (reference sequence). The V gene lost 2 bases and the J gene lost 1 base, with 9 bases spanning the gap. CDR3 region: CSARRDTSNQPQHF. In DNA, the CDR3 is TGCAGTGCTAGAAGGGACACGAGCAATCAGCCCCAGCATTTT.

The chain has TRBV15 and TRBJ1-5, with D perhaps matching TRBD1 (5 bases). There are 15 residues in the CDR3. The V gene's germline CDR1 is LNHNV and CDR2 YYDKDF (reference sequence). Trimming removed 3 bases from V and 4 bases from J, with 13 bases in between. The CDR3 protein is CATSSLGTGNQPQHF. CDR3 nucleotide sequence: TGTGCCACCAGCAGCCTTGGGACGGGTAATCAGCCCCAGCATTTT.

This clonotype was observed many times. V usage is TRBV2 and J usage is TRBJ1-2; D unclear. The CDR3 is 13 amino acids. In germline, CDR1 is SNHLY, CDR2 FYNNEI. V dropped 6 bases and J dropped 4 bases, with 12 bases sitting between them. The DNA for the CDR3 is TGTGCCAGCAGGGGGTGGGTTACCTATGGCTACACCTTC. Encoded protein: CASRGWVTYGYTF.

This clonotype was seen more than once but under ten times. This chain links TRBV20-1 with TRBJ2-5; 10 nucleotides align to TRBD2. V dropped 0 bases and J dropped 5; count of bases not matched to a gene: 9. Germline assignment: CDR1 DFQATT and CDR2 SNEGSKA (reference sequence). CDR3 size: 16 residues. CDR3 in amino acids: CSARDGAGGLRETQYF. CDR3 nucleotides: TGCAGTGCTAGAGATGGAGCGGGAGGGCTCCGGGAGACCCAGTACTTC.